The clone carrying this TCR beta chain turned up a few times. Seattle's cohort entered during active infection and was followed longitudinally. V lost 5 bases, J lost 8 bases, and 12 bases lay in between. Germline lookup yields CDR1 MGHDK and CDR2 SYGVNS. CDR3 length equals 12 residues. Source study methods: Scientists estimated how many nucleated cells there were by amplifying reference gene primers. The data were produced by immunoSEQ multiplex PCR, yet TCRdb's version contains in-frame clones alone and is incomplete. That table supplies the V and J calls and clone size; D and trimming were determined from the DNA. The table shows a few hundred thousand clones, with around nine tenths occurring only once. The data stem from a study of blood T cell repertoires in COVID-19.

The specimen sequenced was peripheral blood. The chain couples TRBV25-1 to TRBJ1-2; D may be TRBD1 (6 bases). This TCR was recovered from a woman in her twenties or thirties with COVID-19, enrolled during active disease. CDR3 protein: CASSTTGTGYTF. In DNA, the CDR3 is TGTGCCAGCAGTACCACAGGGACAGGCTACACCTTC.